These 25 T cell receptor beta chains came from one sample sequenced in a study of cytomegalovirus exposure and HLA in healthy donors. In the PCR, 60 Vbeta and 13 Jbeta primers were used. The data were produced by immunoSEQ multiplex PCR, yet TCRdb's version contains in-frame clones alone and is incomplete. The table lists 100,000 to 140,000 clones, roughly 70% of them singletons, with around 15% in the top ten. Sequencing input: PBMCs. These receptor sequences come from a woman between 40 and 55 years old in good health and CMV-seropositive.

The chain is built from TRBV7-2 and TRBJ1-1, with 9 bases lining up with TRBD1. Germline CDR1 is SGHTA and CDR2 is FQGNSA. The trim removed 4 bases at V and 4 bases at J, leaving 7 bases unmatched. CDR3 length: 15 amino acids. CDR3 in amino acids: CASSSWGQGATEAFF. The CDR3 DNA reads as TGTGCCAGCAGCTCCTGGGGACAGGGAGCCACTGAAGCTTTCTTT.

This chain joins TRBV7-9 and TRBJ2-7; a possible D gene is TRBD2 (5 bases). The V gene's germline CDR1 is SEHNR and CDR2 FQNEAQ (reference sequence). The CDR3 spans 14 residues. Trimming left V 4 bases short and J 3 bases short, with 13 bases between. CDR3 nucleotides: TGTGCCAGCAGCTCCGCGAGGGTCGGCTACGAGCAGTACTTC. It translates to CASSSARVGYEQYF.

The V and J genes are TRBV10-1 and TRBJ2-3; maybe TRBD2 (5 bases). Per the germline V gene, CDR1 is WNHNN and CDR2 is SYGVQD (reference sequence). The CDR3 loop spans 16 amino acids. V shed 2 bases and J shed 2 bases, with 14 bases lying between them. The CDR3 reads CASSESSSPTTDTQYF. The DNA for the CDR3 is TGCGCCAGCAGTGAGAGTTCTAGCCCAACCACAGATACGCAGTATTTT.

The genes are TRBV5-4 and TRBJ1-2, with a weak D call TRBD1 (6 bases). The length of the CDR3 is 14 residues. Germline V lookup: CDR1 SGHNT, CDR2 YYREEE (reference sequence). Trimming took off 1 base at V and 5 bases at J, with 12 bases between the two ends. The CDR3 nucleotides are TGTGCCAGCAGCTTGTACAGGGAAGCGTATGGCTACACCTTC. As protein: CASSLYREAYGYTF.

The V call is TRBV10-1, the J call TRBJ1-2; D possibly corresponds to TRBD1 (5 bases). Trimming took 5 bases from V and 4 from J, leaving 11 bases between them. This CDR3 spans 13 amino acids. Germline V gene data show CDR1 as WNHNN and CDR2 as SYGVQD (reference sequence). CDR3 residues: CASSPTVGYGYTF. CDR3 nucleotide sequence: TGCGCCAGCAGTCCGACAGTGGGCTATGGCTACACCTTC.

This chain joins TRBV12-5 and TRBJ1-1; no clear D gene. V shed 1 base and J shed 5 bases, with 14 bases lying between them. The V gene's germline CDR1 is LGHNT and CDR2 FRNRAP. The CDR3 is 15 amino acids. The CDR3 DNA reads TGTGCTAGTGGTTTGGGGGAGGAGGAGTGGACTGAAGCTTTCTTT. Its translation is CASGLGEEEWTEAFF.

As for this clone: This sample also contains other DNA sequences that code for the same CDR3. The chain is built from TRBV5-4 and TRBJ2-3; D call uncertain. CDR3 length: 13 residues. Between the trimmed V and J ends, which lost 0 bases and 4 bases, there was a span of 6 bases. CDR1 and CDR2 (germline): SGHNT, YYREEE (reference sequence). The CDR3 region has the DNA TGTGCCAGCAGCTTGGATCGGGCAGATACGCAGTATTTT. This translates into CASSLDRADTQYF. The full variable domain, its missing parts supplied by reference TRBV5-4 and TRBJ2-3, is ETGVTQSPTHLIKTRGQQVTLRCSSQSGHNTVSWYQQALGQGPQFIFQYYREEENGRGNFPPRFSGLQFPNYSSELNVNALELDDSALYLCASSLDRADTQYFGPGTRLTVL.

The chain combines TRBV27 with TRBJ1-2, with D possibly matching TRBD1 (6 bases). The CDR3 length is 12 residues. Trimming removed 3 bases at V and 6 bases at J, with 8 bases between. From germline, CDR1 is MNHEY and CDR2 SMNVEV (reference sequence). CDR3 coding DNA: TGTGCCAGCAGTTTGACAGGAGATGGCTACACCTTC. Protein product: CASSLTGDGYTF.

The chain recombines TRBV5-4 with TRBJ1-3; D ambiguous. This CDR3 is 15 amino acids long. Germline CDR1 and CDR2: SGHNT and YYREEE (reference sequence). Trimming pared 0 bases from V and 2 bases from J, leaving 9 bases between. In DNA form, the CDR3 reads TGTGCCAGCAGCTTGGGCCAGGTGACTGGAAACACCATATATTTT. This sequence encodes CASSLGQVTGNTIYF.

This chain joins TRBV6-6 and TRBJ1-2, with D tentatively TRBD1 (5 bases). Per the germline V gene, CDR1 is MNHNY and CDR2 is SVGAGI (reference sequence). The CDR3 extends over 13 amino acids. V was clipped by 5 bases and J by 6 bases, with 13 bases between them. Here the CDR3 reads CASSTRGTNGYTF. The CDR3 DNA reads as TGTGCCAGCAGTACCCGCGGGACGAATGGCTACACCTTC.

This clone has more than one count but fewer than ten. The chain employs TRBV4-3 and TRBJ1-6; D is undetermined. Looked up from germline, CDR1 is LGHNA and CDR2 is YSLEER. The CDR3 loop spans 15 amino acids. Deletions cut 1 base from V and 7 bases from J, with 11 bases between. CDR3 DNA: TGCGCCAGCAGCCAAGGTCGACTTTCGAATTCACCCCTCCACTTT. Amino acid sequence: CASSQGRLSNSPLHF.

CDR3 DNA: TGTGCCAGCAGTGATGGACTGAACAATGAGCAGTTCTTC. Protein: CASSDGLNNEQFF. The chain employs TRBV2 and TRBJ2-1, with D maybe TRBD2 (5 bases). The CDR3 is made up of 13 amino acids. V was cut by 3 bases and J by 5 bases, with 8 bases left in between. Per the germline V gene, CDR1 is SNHLY and CDR2 is FYNNEI.

The V call is TRBV25-1, the J call TRBJ2-3; 15 positions match TRBD2. This CDR3 has 15 residues. V dropped 7 bases and J dropped 8; count of bases not matched to a gene: 7. Germline CDR1 is MGHDK and CDR2 is SYGVNS. The CDR3 DNA reads as TGTGCCAGCACCGGGACTAGCGGGGGGTACGGTACGCAGTATTTT. This encodes CASTGTSGGYGTQYF. Full variable domain (rest looked up from reference TRBV25-1 and TRBJ2-3): EADIYQTPRYLVIGTGKKITLECSQTMGHDKMYWYQQDPGMELHLIHYSYGVNSTEKGDLSSESTVSRIRTEHFPLTLESARPSHTSQYLCASTGTSGGYGTQYFGPGTRLTVL.

The chain has TRBV4-3 and TRBJ2-7; 9 bases are shared with TRBD1. Germline lookup yields CDR1 LGHNA and CDR2 YSLEER. The V and J ends lost 3 bases and 2 bases, in that order; junction bases with no gene match: 5. The CDR3 totals 15 residues. CDR3 loop: CASSQVNRGPYEQYF. For the CDR3, the DNA is TGCGCCAGCAGCCAGGTCAACAGGGGGCCCTACGAGCAGTACTTC.

V usage is TRBV29-1 and J usage is TRBJ2-1; TRBD2 might be the D (5 bases). The CDR3 consists of 14 residues. The germline V and J ends were trimmed by 6 bases and 1 base, with 13 bases remaining between them. Per the germline V gene, CDR1 is SQVTM and CDR2 is ANQGSEA. The DNA of the CDR3 is TGCAGCGTCAAATCCGGGGTTTCCTACAATGAGCAGTTCTTC. Translated, it gives CSVKSGVSYNEQFF.

This clone turned up a few times. The chain combines TRBV5-4 with TRBJ1-6; TRBD1 agrees at 7 bases. J gave up 10 bases and V 5 bases, and 9 bases lay outside the gene matches. Germline V gene lookup returns CDR1 SGHNT and CDR2 YYREEE (reference sequence). The CDR3 is made up of 14 amino acids. The CDR3 bases are TGTGCCAGCAGTTTACAGGGGATAGAGTCACCCCTCCACTTT. It yields the protein CASSLQGIESPLHF. The variable domain in full, with the rest retrieved from reference TRBV5-4 and TRBJ1-6, is ETGVTQSPTHLIKTRGQQVTLRCSSQSGHNTVSWYQQALGQGPQFIFQYYREEENGRGNFPPRFSGLQFPNYSSELNVNALELDDSALYLCASSLQGIESPLHFGNGTRLTVT.

The CDR3 loop is CASSQENGLGGRNTEAFF. The CDR3 bases are TGCGCCAGCAGCCAAGAAAATGGGTTGGGGGGTAGGAACACTGAAGCTTTCTTT. The gene calls are TRBV23-1 and TRBJ1-1; TRBD1 is a possible D gene (5 bases). TRBV23-1 qualifies as an ORF whose function is uncertain. The ends were cut back, 6 bases at V and 1 base at J, with 24 bases in the middle. CDR3 length: 18 residues.

This chain joins TRBV7-2 and TRBJ1-2, with a tentative D call TRBD1 (6 bases). The CDR3 consists of 16 residues. With 4 bases removed from V and 7 bases from J, the gap between germline ends came to 22 bases. CDR1 and CDR2 from the germline V gene are SGHTA and FQGNSA. The CDR3 loop reads CASSSHSGTKSAGYTF. The CDR3 bases are TGTGCCAGCAGCTCCCATTCCGGGACAAAATCGGCTGGCTACACCTTC.

V usage is TRBV5-1 and J usage is TRBJ1-1; D is unclear. The CDR3 is 14 residues long. Germline V lookup: CDR1 SGHRS, CDR2 YFSETQ. Trimming removed 2 bases from V and 0 bases from J, with 8 bases in between. The CDR3 coding sequence is TGCGCCAGCAGCTTCTCGAGGATGAACACTGAAGCTTTCTTT. Its protein product is CASSFSRMNTEAFF.

Note on this clone: At one of its ends the junction is not consistent with the germline gene, which may arise from a read error. The chain recombines TRBV5-4 with TRBJ2-3; D is perhaps TRBD2 (6 bases). This CDR3 comprises 13 residues. Germline assignment: CDR1 SGHNT and CDR2 YYREEE (reference sequence). CDR3 sequence (DNA): TGTGCCAGCAGCTTGGCCTATGGAGGGGCCCAGAATTTT. Translated, it gives CASSLAYGGAQNF.

The rearrangement uses TRBV5-1 and TRBJ1-5; D might be TRBD1 (5 bases). The CDR3 is 15 amino acids. Trimming stripped 0 bases from V and 2 bases from J, with 9 bases between. Germline CDR1 reads SGHRS; CDR2 reads YFSETQ. CDR3 loop: CASSLGEGGNQPQHF. DNA of the CDR3: TGCGCCAGCAGCTTGGGGGAAGGGGGCAATCAGCCCCAGCATTTT.

This clone was detected only a few times. V gene TRBV6-5 combines with J gene TRBJ2-3; D gene uncertain. V lost 0 bases, J lost 3 bases, and 7 bases lay in between. CDR1 is MNHEY and CDR2 is SVGAGI in the germline V gene. The CDR3 runs to 14 residues. The CDR3 region has the DNA TGTGCCAGCAGTTACTCGATCGCGACAGATACGCAGTATTTT. Residues: CASSYSIATDTQYF.

This clone was recorded once. This same CDR3 is encoded by further DNA sequences in the sample. The rearrangement joins TRBV5-8 to TRBJ1-1, with a tentative D call TRBD1 (6 bases). The CDR3 extends over 13 amino acids. V lost 4 bases to trimming and J lost 13 bases, with 20 bases between them. CDR1 is SGHTS and CDR2 is YDEGEE in the germline V gene. The CDR3: CASSLYRALFDFF. CDR3 DNA sequence: TGTGCCAGCAGCCTGTACAGGGCCCTGTTTGATTTCTTT.

J is TRBJ1-2 and V is TRBV19, with 7 bases aligning to TRBD1. CDR3 length: 15 amino acids. CDR1 and CDR2 from the germline V gene are LNHDA and SQIVND (reference sequence). The trim removed 8 bases at V and 4 bases at J, leaving 13 bases unmatched. CDR3 bases: TGTGCCAGTCCAGGGGGTTCCCCGGGTCGCTATGGCTACACCTTC. Translation: CASPGGSPGRYGYTF.

This clone was recorded only once. The chain recombines TRBV5-1 with TRBJ1-1, with 10 bases aligning to TRBD1. The CDR3 loop spans 14 amino acids. The ends lost 1 base at V and 8 bases at J; junction bases unmatched: 5. Germline CDR1 and CDR2: SGHRS and YFSETQ. CDR3 in DNA: TGCGCCAGCAGCTTGACCCTGGGACAGGGGGAAGCTTTCTTT. Translated: CASSLTLGQGEAFF.